Listed here is a single T cell receptor beta chain. This sample was included in a study of patients and donors after allogeneic stem cell transplantation. One entry per CDR3 protein, called by TCRdb with MiXCR from the RT-PCR reads. Of about 200,000 distinct CDR3 sequences listed, more than 35% are singletons. CDR3 length: 14 amino acids. V lost 7 bases to trimming and J lost 7 bases; unmatched junction nucleotides: 11. The germline CDR1 and CDR2 sequences are SEHNR and FQNEAQ (reference sequence). The sequence was collected from a human donor who was either an allogeneic HSCT recipient or a stem cell or donor lymphocyte infusion donor (not recorded which). It is not recorded whose cells these are; they may come from a transplant donor. The chain is built from TRBV7-9 and TRBJ1-1; 8 bases are a match to TRBD1. The material sequenced was blood, either unsorted or a sorted T cell fraction (not recorded which). CDR3 DNA: TGTGCCAGCATCATGTCAGGGGGCGGAGGTGAAGCTTTCTTT. The encoded protein is CASIMSGGGGEAFF.